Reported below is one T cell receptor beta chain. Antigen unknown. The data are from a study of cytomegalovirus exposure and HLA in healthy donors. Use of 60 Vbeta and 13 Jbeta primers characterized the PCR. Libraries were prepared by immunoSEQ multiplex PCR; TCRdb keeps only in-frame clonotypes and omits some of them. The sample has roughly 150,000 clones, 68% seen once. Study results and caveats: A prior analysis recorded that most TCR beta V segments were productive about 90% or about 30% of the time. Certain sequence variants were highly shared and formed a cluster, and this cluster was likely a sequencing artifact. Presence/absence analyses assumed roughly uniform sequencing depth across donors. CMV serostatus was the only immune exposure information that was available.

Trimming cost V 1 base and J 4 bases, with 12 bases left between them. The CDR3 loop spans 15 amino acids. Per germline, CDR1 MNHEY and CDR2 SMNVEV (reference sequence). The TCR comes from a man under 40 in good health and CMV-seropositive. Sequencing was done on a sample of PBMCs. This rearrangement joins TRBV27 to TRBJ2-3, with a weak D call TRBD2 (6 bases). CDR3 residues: CASSLWQGGSDTQYF. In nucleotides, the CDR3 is TGTGCCAGCAGTTTATGGCAGGGAGGCTCAGATACGCAGTATTTT.